The 25 T cell receptor beta chains below come from one sample, sequenced in a study of early T cells in non-severe SARS-CoV-2 infection. Each CDR3 protein is one row after TCRdb ran MiXCR on the 5' RACE reads. The sample includes over 70,000 distinct CDR3 sequences, around 14% of them seen just once. The specimen was whole blood. The source of these receptors is an adult who was a healthcare worker with PCR-confirmed SARS-CoV-2 infection or an uninfected control (not recorded which).

This clonotype was found many times. The chain has TRBV27 and TRBJ2-7; D possibly corresponds to TRBD2 (7 bases). Germline loops: CDR1 MNHEY, CDR2 SMNVEV (reference sequence). The CDR3 spans 14 residues. Trimming removed 5 bases from V and 3 bases from J, with 14 bases in between. CDR3 in DNA: TGTGCCAGCAGTGCTAGCGGACAGTTCTACGAGCAGTACTTC. Translated, it gives CASSASGQFYEQYF.

This clonotype was observed a handful of times. V and J are TRBV7-2 and TRBJ2-7, with 8 bases that match TRBD1. Losses at the gene ends were 1 base for V and 3 bases for J; bases not matched to a gene: 14. Germline CDR1 and CDR2: SGHTA and FQGNSA. This CDR3 region has 18 residues. As DNA, the CDR3 is TGTGCCAGCAGCTTAGAGCAGGGGGCTCGGAGGGCCGACTACGAGCAGTACTTC. Protein: CASSLEQGARRADYEQYF. The variable domain in full, with the rest retrieved from reference TRBV7-2 and TRBJ2-7, is GAGVSQSPSNKVTEKGKDVELRCDPISGHTALYWYRQSLGQGLEFLIYFQGNSAPDKSGLPSDRFSAERTGGSVSTLTIQRTQQEDSAVYLCASSLEQGARRADYEQYFGPGTRLTVT.

Only a few counts were recorded for this clonotype. This chain joins TRBV20-1 and TRBJ2-7, with 10 bases aligning to TRBD2. J gave up 0 bases and V 3 bases, and 5 bases lay outside the gene matches. The CDR3 has 15 residues. CDR1 is DFQATT and CDR2 is SNEGSKA in the germline V gene (reference sequence). The chain's CDR3 is CSASHSSGSSYEQYF. The DNA for the CDR3 is TGCAGTGCTAGCCATTCTAGCGGGAGCTCCTACGAGCAGTACTTC.

This clonotype appeared a few times. The V and J genes are TRBV28 and TRBJ2-5, with 10 nucleotides matching TRBD2. V lost 4 bases and J lost 3; bases outside the gene matches: 5. The CDR3 consists of 15 residues. Germline V gene data show CDR1 as MDHEN and CDR2 as SYDVKM. CDR3 region: CASSSAGGLKETQYF. The DNA for the CDR3 is TGTGCCAGCAGTTCAGCGGGGGGGTTAAAAGAGACCCAGTACTTC. The full variable domain, with the rest looked up from reference TRBV28 and TRBJ2-5, is DVKVTQSSRYLVKRTGEKVFLECVQDMDHENMFWYRQDPGLGLRLIYFSYDVKMKEKGDIPEGYSVSREKKERFSLILESASTNQTSMYLCASSSAGGLKETQYFGPGTRLLVL.

V and J are TRBV30 and TRBJ2-2; D not resolved. The germline V and J ends were trimmed by 0 bases and 1 base, with 6 bases remaining between them. The CDR3 sequence is 14 residues long. In germline, CDR1 is GTSNPN, CDR2 SVGIG (reference sequence). DNA for the CDR3: TGTGCCTGGAGTGTTACGCGGAACACCGGGGAGCTGTTTTTT. It encodes CAWSVTRNTGELFF.

The chain couples TRBV18 to TRBJ2-5, with unresolved D. The CDR3 sequence is 12 residues long. The germline V gene encodes CDR1 KGHSH and CDR2 LQKENI. The germline V and J ends were trimmed by 3 bases and 2 bases, with 4 bases remaining between them. DNA for the CDR3: TGTGCCAGCTCACCCCTACAAGAGACCCAGTACTTC. This sequence encodes CASSPLQETQYF.

This clonotype was seen more than once but under ten times. The gene calls are TRBV11-2 and TRBJ1-2; D may be TRBD1 (5 bases). With 1 base removed from V and 3 bases from J, the gap between germline ends came to 12 bases. The CDR3 contains 15 residues. Germline V gene sequence: CDR1 SGHAT, CDR2 FQNNGV. In nucleotides, the CDR3 is TGTGCCAGCAGCTTAGGGGGGAGACTGGACTATGGCTACACCTTC. Protein: CASSLGGRLDYGYTF.

The CDR3 nucleotides are TGCAGTGCTAGGTGGCGACCTACCCTAGAGACCCAGTACTTC. Amino acids: CSARWRPTLETQYF. The rearrangement joins TRBV20-1 to TRBJ2-5; no definite D call. This CDR3 has 14 residues. Trimming removed 3 bases from V and 4 bases from J, with 15 bases in between. Germline loops: CDR1 DFQATT, CDR2 SNEGSKA (reference sequence).

This chain links TRBV7-2 with TRBJ2-1, with TRBD2 identical over 7 bases. After removal of 5 bases from V and 0 bases from J, the junction contained 7 bases not matched to a gene. From germline, CDR1 is SGHTA and CDR2 FQGNSA. The CDR3 length is 16 residues. CDR3 coding DNA: TGTGCCAGCAGCCCGACGGGAGGTACCTCCTACAATGAGCAGTTCTTC. Its protein is CASSPTGGTSYNEQFF.

The chain employs TRBV12-3 or TRBV12-4 and TRBJ2-1, with TRBD2 identical over 10 bases. V shed 3 bases and J 6 bases; nucleotides not matched to a gene: 8. The CDR3 is 16 amino acids. In nucleotides, the CDR3 is TGTGCCAGCAGTTTTCTTCTGCCTAGCGGGAGCAATGAGCAGTTCTTC. Translating gives CASSFLLPSGSNEQFF.

There are a few counts of this clonotype. The genes are TRBV20-1 and TRBJ2-1; TRBD2 matches 10 bases. This CDR3 comprises 12 residues. The germline V gene has CDR1 DFQATT and CDR2 SNEGSKA (reference sequence). V dropped 6 bases and J dropped 14; count of bases not matched to a gene: 10. The chain's CDR3 is CSAPHTGLAEFF. The CDR3 DNA reads TGCAGTGCACCACATACAGGACTAGCGGAGTTCTTC.

Many counts were recorded for this clonotype. The genes are TRBV10-1 and TRBJ2-7; tentative D call: TRBD2 (5 bases). The ends were cut back, 8 bases at V and 7 bases at J, with 18 bases in the middle. The CDR3 is 13 amino acids. Germline V lookup: CDR1 WNHNN, CDR2 SYGVQD (reference sequence). CDR3 region: CASEGPGPGEQYF. CDR3 DNA sequence: TGCGCCAGCGAAGGGCCTGGACCGGGAGAGCAGTACTTC.

V is TRBV5-4 and J is TRBJ2-2, with D perhaps TRBD1 (5 bases). V lost 0 bases to trimming and J lost 3 bases, with 9 bases between them. The CDR3 sequence is 15 residues long. The germline gives CDR1 SGHNT, CDR2 YYREEE (reference sequence). The CDR3 bases are TGTGCCAGCAGCTTGGGGCAGGGTTACACCGGGGAGCTGTTTTTT. This encodes CASSLGQGYTGELFF. Combining the CDR3 with reference TRBV5-4 and TRBJ2-2 gives the whole variable domain ETGVTQSPTHLIKTRGQQVTLRCSSQSGHNTVSWYQQALGQGPQFIFQYYREEENGRGNFPPRFSGLQFPNYSSELNVNALELDDSALYLCASSLGQGYTGELFFGEGSRLTVL.

In this sample, this clonotype turned up a few times. The chain recombines TRBV20-1 with TRBJ1-4; the D gene is possibly TRBD1 (5 bases). Germline V lookup: CDR1 DFQATT, CDR2 SNEGSKA (reference sequence). Trimming removed 4 bases from V and 5 bases from J, with 11 bases in between. CDR3 length equals 13 residues. CDR3 in amino acids: CSANVEGNEKLFF. In DNA form, the CDR3 reads TGCAGTGCTAATGTAGAGGGGAATGAAAAACTGTTTTTT.

J is TRBJ2-5 and V is TRBV18, with TRBD2 identical over 11 bases. The V segment lost 3 bases and the J segment 5 bases; nucleotides outside the gene matches: 8. The CDR3 loop spans 16 amino acids. Germline V CDR1 and CDR2: KGHSH, LQKENI. The CDR3 coding sequence is TGTGCCAGCTCACCGTCTGTCGCTAGCGGGAGGGAGACCCAGTACTTC. As protein: CASSPSVASGRETQYF.

This clonotype was recorded at least ten times. This sequence joins TRBV10-3 and TRBJ2-5; D perhaps matches TRBD2 (6 bases). Trimming removed 0 bases from V and 2 bases from J, with 13 bases in between. Looked up from germline, CDR1 is ENHRY and CDR2 is SYGVKD. The CDR3 is 16 amino acids. The CDR3 DNA is TGTGCCATCAGTGAGTCTTTTGTAGGAGGGCAAGAGACCCAGTACTTC. The encoded protein is CAISESFVGGQETQYF.

This CDR3 is CSVENRVEAFF. Written as DNA, the CDR3 is TGCAGCGTTGAGAACAGGGTCGAAGCTTTCTTT. The chain links TRBV29-1 to TRBJ1-1; the D gene is possibly TRBD1 (6 bases). The V end was cut by 3 bases, the J end by 8 bases, with 10 bases between. This CDR3 contains 11 residues. Germline V lookup: CDR1 SQVTM, CDR2 ANQGSEA. The whole variable domain, remainder taken from reference TRBV29-1 and TRBJ1-1, is SAVISQKPSRDICQRGTSLTIQCQVDSQVTMMFWYRQQPGQSLTLIATANQGSEATYESGFVIDKFPISRPNLTFSTLTVSNMSPEDSSIYLCSVENRVEAFFGQGTRLTVV.

This rearrangement joins TRBV9 to TRBJ2-1; D gene uncertain. V shed 0 bases and J shed 4 bases, with 11 bases lying between them. The germline V gene encodes CDR1 SGDLS and CDR2 YYNGEE. CDR3 length: 15 amino acids. The CDR3 region has the DNA TGTGCCAGCAGCGTAGTCATGGGCAATTACAATGAGCAGTTCTTC. Residues: CASSVVMGNYNEQFF.

This clonotype was counted between two and nine times. The genes are TRBV6-5 and TRBJ1-1; D is perhaps TRBD1 (5 bases). Trimming cost V 7 bases and J 11 bases, with 23 bases left between them. This CDR3 comprises 14 residues. Per the germline V gene, CDR1 is MNHEY and CDR2 is SVGAGI. The CDR3 DNA follows: TGTGCCAGCACCTCACCCCGGGACCCTCGATTGGCTTTCTTT. As protein: CASTSPRDPRLAFF.

The V call is TRBV4-2, the J call TRBJ2-7, with 7 bases matching TRBD1. The CDR3 consists of 16 residues. The ends lost 0 bases at V and 3 bases at J; junction bases unmatched: 8. CDR1 and CDR2 from the germline V gene are LGHNA and YNFKEQ. The CDR3, as DNA: TGTGCCAGCAGCCAAGATGCAGGGGGTAACTACTACGAGCAGTACTTC. Encoded protein: CASSQDAGGNYYEQYF.

This chain connects TRBV20-1 to TRBJ1-3, with D perhaps matching TRBD1 (5 bases). Trimming shortened V by 0 bases and J by 4 bases, and 10 bases separated the two germline ends. The CDR3 sequence is 14 residues long. Germline lookup yields CDR1 DFQATT and CDR2 SNEGSKA (reference sequence). This chain's CDR3 is CSAREGPGGNTIYF. The CDR3 nucleotides are TGCAGTGCTAGAGAGGGGCCCGGCGGAAACACCATATATTTT.

Notes on this clonotype: At one boundary the junction diverges from the germline segment, which might be a read error. CDR3: CAGSRTGLSYEQYF. In DNA form, the CDR3 reads TGTGCCGGCAGTCGGACAGGGCTCTCCTACGAGCAGTACTTC. The chain employs TRBV13 and TRBJ2-7, with 8 nucleotides matching TRBD1. The CDR3 sequence is 14 residues long. Looked up from germline, CDR1 is PRHDT and CDR2 is FYEKMQ (reference sequence).

With respect to this clonotype: Just one base apart from a much larger clone, this may be a read error. This chain uses TRBV20-1 with TRBJ1-5; D remains ambiguous. V lost 3 bases and J lost 1, with 10 bases in between. CDR3 size: 14 residues. Germline V CDR1 and CDR2: DFQATT, SNEGSKA (reference sequence). As DNA, the CDR3 is TGCAGTGCTAGCCTAGGTGGGAGCAATCAGCCCCAGCATTTT. Translated, it gives CSASLGGSNQPQHF.

This clonotype has more than one count but fewer than ten. The V and J genes are TRBV20-1 and TRBJ1-1; D unclear. Trimming cost V 6 bases and J 6 bases, with 20 bases left between them. In germline, CDR1 is DFQATT, CDR2 SNEGSKA (reference sequence). The CDR3 has 14 residues. The CDR3: CSATGWVSSAEAFF. The CDR3 DNA is TGCAGTGCCACGGGTTGGGTTTCCAGCGCTGAAGCTTTCTTT.

Ten or more counts support this clonotype. The chain carries TRBV27 and TRBJ1-5, with TRBD1 identical over 8 bases. The germline gives CDR1 MNHEY, CDR2 SMNVEV (reference sequence). Trimming took 2 bases from V and 7 from J; bases not matched to a gene: 7. The CDR3 length is 15 residues. The CDR3 DNA sequence: TGTGCCAGCAGTTTAGACAGGGGCCTGGGGCAGCCCCAGCATTTT. It encodes CASSLDRGLGQPQHF.